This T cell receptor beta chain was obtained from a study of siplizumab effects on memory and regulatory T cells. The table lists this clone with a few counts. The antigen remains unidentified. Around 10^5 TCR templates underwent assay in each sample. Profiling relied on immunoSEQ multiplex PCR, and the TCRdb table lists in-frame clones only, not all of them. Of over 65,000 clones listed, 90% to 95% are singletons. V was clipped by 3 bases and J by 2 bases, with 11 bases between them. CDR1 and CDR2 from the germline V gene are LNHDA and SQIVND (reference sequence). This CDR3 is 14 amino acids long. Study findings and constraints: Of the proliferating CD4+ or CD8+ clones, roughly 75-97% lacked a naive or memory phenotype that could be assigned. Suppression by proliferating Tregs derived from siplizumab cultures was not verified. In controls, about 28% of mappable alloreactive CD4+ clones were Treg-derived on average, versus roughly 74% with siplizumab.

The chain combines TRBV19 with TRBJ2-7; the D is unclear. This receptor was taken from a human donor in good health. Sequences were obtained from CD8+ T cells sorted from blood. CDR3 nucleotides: TGTGCCAGTAGTATGTCCGGAACTACCTACGAGCAGTACTTC. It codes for CASSMSGTTYEQYF.